Listed below are T cell receptor beta chains from one sample, sequenced in a study of T cells in localized non-small cell lung cancer. Only in-frame clones appear in the TCRdb table, and some are missing; sequencing was by immunoSEQ multiplex PCR. The repertoire has about 45,000 clones, about 76% of them found once; the top ten carry about a sixth. The specimen was peripheral blood mononuclear cells, collected before any cancer treatment. The source is a man aged 35-69 years with stage III lung adenocarcinoma. Each CDR3 is given with its conserved first and last residue. D genes are given only for firm matches. Clone size is not always given. Where it is, it says once, few, many or a class for expanded clones.

V gene	clone size	J gene	D gene	CDR3 protein	CDR3 DNA
TRBV6-6	NA	TRBJ2-3	NA	CASSYPGSDTQYF	TGTGCCAGCAGTTACCCGGGTTCGGATACGCAGTATTTT
TRBV6-5	NA	TRBJ2-7	TRBD1	CASKDRSYEQYF	TGTGCCAGTAAGGACAGGTCCTACGAGCAGTACTTC
TRBV9	NA	TRBJ1-4	NA	CASSVAGTANEKLFF	TGTGCCAGCAGCGTAGCTGGGACCGCTAATGAAAAACTGTTTTTT
TRBV20-1	NA	TRBJ2-3	NA	CSGGLTDTQYF	TGCAGTGGGGGACTGACAGATACGCAGTATTTT
TRBV9	NA	TRBJ2-3	NA	CASSARIADTQYF	TGTGCCAGCAGCGCTCGAATAGCAGATACGCAGTATTTT
TRBV5-1	NA	TRBJ2-2	NA	CASSFLFGNKGELFF	TGCGCCAGCAGCTTCCTATTTGGGAATAAAGGGGAGCTGTTTTTT
TRBV28	few	TRBJ2-2	TRBD2	CASSLSVGRAGELFF	TGTGCCAGCAGTTTATCGGTAGGGAGGGCCGGGGAGCTGTTTTTT
TRBV5-4	NA	TRBJ2-3	TRBD2	CASSVRSSGGASDTQYF	TGTGCCAGCAGCGTCCGTTCTAGCGGGGGGGCATCAGATACGCAGTATTTT
TRBV2	few	TRBJ2-5	NA	CASSEAQTGGETQYF	TGTGCCAGCAGTGAAGCGCAAACAGGAGGGGAGACCCAGTACTTC
TRBV5-4	NA	TRBJ2-2	NA	CASSRERRVGELFF	TGTGCCAGCAGCCGGGAACGGCGGGTCGGGGAGCTGTTTTTT
TRBV2	NA	TRBJ2-7	NA	CASRQGSYEQYF	TGTGCCAGCAGACAGGGCTCCTACGAGCAGTACTTC
TRBV29-1	NA	TRBJ2-3	NA	CSVEGGLRMTDTQYF	TGCAGCGTCGAAGGAGGGTTGAGAATGACAGATACGCAGTATTTT
TRBV29-1	NA	TRBJ1-3	NA	CSVADSGNTIYF	TGCAGCGTTGCGGACTCTGGAAACACCATATATTTT
TRBV27	NA	TRBJ2-1	NA	CASSRAVPKYEQFF	TGTGCCAGCAGTAGGGCGGTCCCTAAGTACGAGCAGTTCTTC
TRBV6-1	NA	TRBJ2-2	TRBD1	CASSGILGGFGELFF	TGTGCCAGCAGTGGGATTTTAGGGGGCTTCGGGGAGCTGTTTTTT
TRBV2	NA	TRBJ1-2	TRBD1	CASSPSRDRGNYGYTF	TGTGCCAGCAGCCCTTCCCGGGACAGGGGAAACTATGGCTACACCTTC
TRBV29-1	NA	TRBJ2-7	NA	CSVEGQSYEQYF	TGCAGCGTTGAGGGTCAGTCCTACGAGCAGTACTTC
TRBV10-2	NA	TRBJ2-7	NA	CAAGRGGYEQYF	TGCGCCGCCGGGCGGGGAGGTTACGAGCAGTACTTC
TRBV27	NA	TRBJ2-1	NA	CASSLLGGSEQFF	TGTGCCAGCAGTTTATTGGGGGGAAGTGAGCAGTTCTTC
TRBV7-6	NA	TRBJ2-2	NA	CASSLARGSRELFF	TGTGCCAGCAGCTTAGCCAGGGGTTCCCGGGAGCTGTTTTTT
TRBV5-1	NA	TRBJ2-7	NA	CASSPWPSGDHEQYF	TGCGCCAGCAGCCCATGGCCATCAGGGGACCACGAGCAGTACTTC
TRBV10-1	few	TRBJ2-3	NA	CASSESLTDTQYF	TGCGCCAGCAGTGAAAGCCTCACAGATACGCAGTATTTT
TRBV9	NA	TRBJ2-2	NA	CASSVVRVLANTGELFF	TGTGCCAGCAGCGTAGTTCGAGTGCTCGCGAACACCGGGGAGCTGTTTTTT
TRBV2	NA	TRBJ2-7	TRBD1	CASSSRGLEQYF	TGTGCCAGCAGCTCCAGGGGGCTCGAGCAGTACTTC
TRBV6-6	NA	TRBJ2-1	TRBD1	CASRGGTGDLIEQFF	TGTGCCAGCAGGGGGGGGACAGGGGATTTGATTGAGCAGTTCTTC
TRBV9	once	TRBJ2-7	NA	CASSVGGSGYEQYF	TGTGCCAGCAGCGTAGGGGGTAGCGGCTACGAGCAGTACTTC
TRBV5-1	NA	TRBJ2-2	TRBD1	CASSFGLDRGTGELFF	TGCGCCAGCAGCTTTGGGCTGGACAGGGGCACCGGGGAGCTGTTTTTT
TRBV30	NA	TRBJ2-3	NA	CAWASGSTDTQYF	TGTGCCTGGGCCTCGGGGAGCACAGATACGCAGTATTTT
TRBV9	NA	TRBJ2-2	TRBD1	CASTGREGAETGELFF	TGTGCCAGCACCGGCCGAGAGGGGGCAGAGACCGGGGAGCTGTTTTTT
TRBV10-3	NA	TRBJ2-1	NA	CAIYSGSYNEQFF	TGTGCCATCTATTCGGGTTCCTACAATGAGCAGTTCTTC
TRBV2	NA	TRBJ1-4	NA	CASAGEGNEKLFF	TGTGCCAGCGCTGGTGAGGGTAATGAAAAACTGTTTTTT
TRBV6-1	once	TRBJ1-4	TRBD1	CASSGTTGQDPLWEKLFF	TGTGCCAGCAGTGGGACCACGGGACAGGACCCCCTCTGGGAAAAACTGTTTTTT
TRBV2	NA	TRBJ2-3	TRBD2	CASSEAFRGRAADTQYF	TGTGCCAGCAGTGAAGCTTTTCGGGGGAGGGCTGCAGATACGCAGTATTTT
TRBV7-6	NA	TRBJ2-3	NA	CASSLEWGTDTQYF	TGTGCCAGCAGCTTAGAGTGGGGCACAGATACGCAGTATTTT
TRBV15	NA	TRBJ2-7	NA	CATSRAGQLAYEQYF	TGTGCCACCAGCAGAGCCGGGCAGTTGGCTTACGAGCAGTACTTC
TRBV5-6	NA	TRBJ2-4	NA	CASSLGEAKNIQYF	TGTGCCAGCAGCTTGGGGGAGGCCAAAAACATTCAGTACTTC
TRBV7-3	NA	TRBJ1-5	NA	CASSGGGRYQPQHF	TGTGCCAGCAGCGGCGGGGGGAGGTATCAGCCCCAGCATTTT
TRBV11-2	few	TRBJ2-7	NA	CASSLPGTTYEQYF	TGTGCCAGCAGCCTCCCCGGGACAACCTACGAGCAGTACTTC
TRBV5-8	NA	TRBJ1-6	NA	CASSLVLGNSPLHF	TGTGCCAGCAGCTTGGTTCTGGGGAATTCACCCCTCCACTTT
TRBV27	NA	TRBJ1-5	NA	CASSPETYQPQHF	TGTGCCAGCAGTCCGGAAACTTATCAGCCCCAGCATTTT
TRBV5-1	NA	TRBJ2-7	NA	CASSLTRGDMGEQYF	TGCGCCAGCAGCTTGACGAGGGGCGATATGGGCGAGCAGTACTTC
TRBV19	NA	TRBJ1-2	NA	CASAPRHAGYTF	TGTGCCAGTGCCCCCCGGCACGCTGGCTACACCTTC
TRBV7-6	NA	TRBJ2-2	TRBD2	CASSLFTSGDNTGELFF	TGTGCCAGCAGCTTGTTTACTAGCGGAGATAACACCGGGGAGCTGTTTTTT
TRBV2	NA	TRBJ2-7	NA	CASSVGLRYEQYF	TGTGCCAGCAGCGTGGGACTTCGCTACGAGCAGTACTTC
TRBV7-9	few	TRBJ2-5	NA	CASSLVFRQGIILETQYF	TGTGCCAGCAGCTTAGTGTTCCGGCAGGGTATTATTTTAGAGACCCAGTACTTC
TRBV30	NA	TRBJ2-2	NA	CAWSVRGVEAGELFF	TGTGCCTGGAGTGTACGTGGGGTAGAGGCCGGGGAGCTGTTTTTT
TRBV5-6	NA	TRBJ1-1	TRBD1	CASSPPGQENTEAFF	TGTGCCAGCAGCCCCCCGGGACAGGAGAACACTGAAGCTTTCTTT
TRBV9	NA	TRBJ2-2	NA	CASSVEGLMNTGELFF	TGTGCCAGCAGCGTAGAGGGGCTGATGAACACCGGGGAGCTGTTTTTT
TRBV4-2	NA	TRBJ2-3	NA	CASSHDEDTQYF	TGTGCCAGCAGCCATGACGAGGATACGCAGTATTTT
TRBV14	NA	TRBJ1-4	NA	CASSQDRNGRREKLFF	TGTGCCAGCAGCCAAGACCGGAATGGCCGGCGGGAAAAACTGTTTTTT
TRBV5-1	once	TRBJ2-3	NA	CASSLGGPNTQYF	TGCGCCAGCAGCTTGGGGGGGCCAAATACGCAGTATTTT
TRBV19	NA	TRBJ1-1	NA	CASSIGLGAFF	TGTGCCAGTAGTATTGGGCTGGGCGCTTTCTTT
TRBV2	NA	TRBJ2-5	NA	CASSATFTPGETQYF	TGTGCCAGCAGTGCCACCTTCACTCCTGGAGAGACCCAGTACTTC
TRBV7-2	NA	TRBJ1-6	NA	CASSLEATGWVNSPLHF	TGTGCCAGCAGCTTAGAGGCGACGGGGTGGGTTAATTCACCCCTCCACTTT